What follows are 12 T cell receptor beta chains derived from one specimen sequenced in a study of cytomegalovirus exposure and HLA in healthy donors. Generated by immunoSEQ multiplex PCR, the TCRdb table keeps only in-frame clones and is missing some. Among 210,000 or so clones listed, approximately 86% were seen once. Sequenced: PBMCs. These receptors were taken from a woman under 30 in good health and CMV-seronegative.

V is TRBV18 and J is TRBJ1-3, with D uncertain. This CDR3 contains 15 residues. The germline gives CDR1 KGHSH, CDR2 LQKENI. The V end lost 3 bases, the J end lost 0 bases, and 9 bases lay between the germline ends. CDR3 sequence: CASSPLLVSGNTIYF. CDR3 in DNA: TGTGCCAGCTCACCCCTTTTAGTCTCTGGAAACACCATATATTTT. Supplemented by reference TRBV18 and TRBJ1-3, the full variable domain reads NAGVMQNPRHLVRRRGQEARLRCSPMKGHSHVYWYRQLPEEGLKFMVYLQKENIIDESGMPKERFSAEFPKEGPSILRIQQVVRGDSAAYFCASSPLLVSGNTIYFGEGSWLTVV.

This clone was counted between two and nine times. V and J are TRBV19 and TRBJ1-2; 9 nucleotides line up with TRBD1. The V and J ends lost 8 bases and 5 bases, in that order; junction bases with no gene match: 12. CDR3 length: 15 residues. Germline V lookup: CDR1 LNHDA, CDR2 SQIVND (reference sequence). The chain's CDR3 is CASRSPGQGLYGYTF. The CDR3 DNA is TGTGCCAGTCGCAGTCCGGGACAGGGACTTTATGGCTACACCTTC. Supplemented by reference TRBV19 and TRBJ1-2, the full variable domain reads DGGITQSPKYLFRKEGQNVTLSCEQNLNHDAMYWYRQDPGQGLRLIYYSQIVNDFQKGDIAEGYSVSREKKESFPLTVTSAQKNPTAFYLCASRSPGQGLYGYTFGSGTRLTVV.

The chain links TRBV28 to TRBJ2-6; possibly TRBD1 for D (6 bases). This CDR3 contains 16 residues. Germline V gives CDR1 MDHEN, CDR2 SYDVKM. Trimming cost V 3 bases and J 0 bases, with 9 bases left between them. This CDR3 reads CASSLRGSSGANVLTF. CDR3 DNA sequence: TGTGCCAGCAGTTTGAGGGGGAGCTCTGGGGCCAACGTCCTGACTTTC.

The chain employs TRBV6-5 and TRBJ2-7, with a tentative D call TRBD1 (6 bases). V dropped 5 bases and J dropped 2 bases, with 13 bases sitting between them. In germline, CDR1 is MNHEY, CDR2 SVGAGI. The CDR3 extends over 14 amino acids. The CDR3 reads CASSPYGQPYEQYF. For the CDR3, the DNA is TGTGCCAGCAGTCCTTATGGACAGCCCTACGAGCAGTACTTC.

This chain links TRBV6-5 with TRBJ1-1; no firm D call. Trimming pared 0 bases from V and 5 bases from J, leaving 10 bases between. The germline V gene encodes CDR1 MNHEY and CDR2 SVGAGI. The CDR3 loop spans 14 amino acids. The CDR3: CASSYSVVSTEAFF. As DNA, the CDR3 is TGTGCCAGCAGTTACTCAGTGGTGAGTACTGAAGCTTTCTTT.

V usage is TRBV5-6 and J usage is TRBJ1-2; a weak D match, TRBD1 (5 bases). Germline values: CDR1 SGHDT, CDR2 YYEEEE. The CDR3 contains 12 residues. Trimming took 2 bases from V and 7 from J, leaving 9 bases between them. The CDR3 loop is CASSFDSFGYTF. DNA of the CDR3: TGTGCCAGCAGCTTCGACAGCTTTGGCTACACCTTC.

Written as DNA, the CDR3 is TGTGCCTCATCCCCGAGCAGGGTGTACGGTCAGCCCCAGCATTTT. Amino acids: CASSPSRVYGQPQHF. The gene calls are TRBV27 and TRBJ1-5; D might be TRBD1 (5 bases). Trimming removed 11 bases at V and 6 bases at J, with 23 bases between. This CDR3 has 15 residues. Germline CDR1 is MNHEY and CDR2 is SMNVEV (reference sequence).

The genes are TRBV7-8 and TRBJ2-2; TRBD1 is a possible D gene (6 bases). The CDR3 runs to 14 residues. CDR1 is SGHVS and CDR2 is FQNEAQ in the germline V gene. Trimming removed 6 bases from V and 6 bases from J, with 14 bases in between. The CDR3 bases are TGTGCCAGCAGTTACGGACAGTCGGCCGGGGAGCTGTTTTTT. It specifies CASSYGQSAGELFF.

The chain is built from TRBV7-2 and TRBJ2-7; a possible D gene is TRBD2 (6 bases). V gave up 2 bases and J gave up 0 bases, with 8 bases separating them. The germline gives CDR1 SGHTA, CDR2 FQGNSA. The CDR3 has 14 residues. CDR3 coding DNA: TGTGCCAGCAGCTTAAGGGACTTCTCCTACGAGCAGTACTTC. It is translated as CASSLRDFSYEQYF.

The genes are TRBV6-6 and TRBJ1-2; TRBD1 matches 7 bases. The CDR3 sequence is 14 residues long. The germline V gene encodes CDR1 MNHNY and CDR2 SVGAGI (reference sequence). V was clipped by 6 bases and J by 7 bases; unmatched bases: 11. CDR3 DNA sequence: TGTGCCAGCAGCCTGAAGACAGGGCCTTTTGGCTACACCTTC. It encodes CASSLKTGPFGYTF.

V gene TRBV6-6 combines with J gene TRBJ2-1; possible D gene TRBD2, 6 bases. The CDR3 is made up of 13 amino acids. Germline V gene sequence: CDR1 MNHNY, CDR2 SVGAGI (reference sequence). The V end lost 8 bases, the J end lost 4 bases, and 12 bases lay between the germline ends. The CDR3 sequence: CASGAGPYNEQFF. As DNA, the CDR3 is TGTGCCAGCGGGGCGGGGCCGTACAATGAGCAGTTCTTC.

This chain connects TRBV5-1 to TRBJ1-2; no firm D call. The V gene lost 3 bases and the J gene lost 4 bases, with 16 bases spanning the gap. The CDR3 totals 15 residues. From germline, CDR1 is SGHRS and CDR2 YFSETQ. The CDR3 is CASSYYRSAVYGYTF. The CDR3 coding sequence is TGCGCCAGCAGCTATTACCGATCCGCGGTCTATGGCTACACCTTC.